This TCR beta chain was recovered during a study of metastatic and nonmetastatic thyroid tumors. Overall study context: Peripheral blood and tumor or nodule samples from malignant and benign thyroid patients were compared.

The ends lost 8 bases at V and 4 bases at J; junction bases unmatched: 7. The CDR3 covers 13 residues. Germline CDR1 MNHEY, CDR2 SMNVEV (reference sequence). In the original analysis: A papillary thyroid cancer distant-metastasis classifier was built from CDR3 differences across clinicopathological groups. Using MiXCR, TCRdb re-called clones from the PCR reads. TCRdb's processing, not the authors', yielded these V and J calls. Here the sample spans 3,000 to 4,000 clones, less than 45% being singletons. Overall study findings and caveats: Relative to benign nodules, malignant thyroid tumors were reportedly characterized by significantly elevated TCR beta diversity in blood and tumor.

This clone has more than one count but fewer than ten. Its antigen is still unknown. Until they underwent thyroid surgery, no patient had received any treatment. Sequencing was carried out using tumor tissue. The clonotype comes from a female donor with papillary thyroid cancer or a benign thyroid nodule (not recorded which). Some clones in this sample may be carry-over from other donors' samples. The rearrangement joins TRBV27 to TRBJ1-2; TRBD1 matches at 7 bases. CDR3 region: CASAPNRGYGYTF. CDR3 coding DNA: TGTGCCAGCGCCCCGAACAGGGGCTATGGCTACACCTTC.